These 21 T cell receptor beta chains share one sample of origin, sequenced in a study of OX40 agonist ivuxolimab in advanced cancers. Libraries were built with the immunoSEQ multiplex PCR assay. Held by TCRdb, this immuneACCESS table contains in-frame sequences only and omits some clones. Under half of the omission traces to an unresolved V gene where checked; the cause of the rest is unknown. The sample table shows about 15,000 clones, and more than 70% are seen once. The biggest ten clones account for 25% to 35% of the sample. Sequenced material: CD4+ or CD8+ T cells sorted from blood, taken in a trial of the OX40 agonist ivuxolimab. The receptors were sampled from an adult with an advanced solid tumor such as melanoma, head and neck, liver or kidney cancer.

V gene TRBV7-2 combines with J gene TRBJ2-7; D unclear. The CDR3 consists of 12 residues. Germline loops: CDR1 SGHTA, CDR2 FQGNSA. The germline V and J ends were trimmed by 1 base and 5 bases, with 6 bases remaining between them. Here the CDR3 DNA reads TGTGCCAGCAGCTTAGTAGTCCACGAGCAGTACTTC. Translating gives CASSLVVHEQYF.

The chain couples TRBV27 to TRBJ2-7; 10 nucleotides match TRBD2. CDR1 and CDR2 (germline): MNHEY, SMNVEV (reference sequence). Germline trimming cut 5 bases from V and 1 base from J; bases unmatched to any gene: 5. CDR3 size: 15 residues. The CDR3: CASSPGTSASYEQYF. CDR3 DNA: TGTGCCAGCAGTCCCGGGACTAGCGCGTCCTACGAGCAGTACTTC.

This clone has only one observation. CDR3 loop: CASSETGAYGYTF. Here the CDR3 DNA reads TGTGCCAGCAGTGAGACAGGGGCCTATGGCTACACCTTC. The V call is TRBV2, the J call TRBJ1-2; 8 bases fit TRBD1. Unmatched junction bases numbered 1, after V lost 3 bases and J lost 4 bases. The CDR3 length is 13 residues. CDR1 and CDR2 from the germline V gene are SNHLY and FYNNEI.

This rearrangement joins TRBV5-4 to TRBJ1-2, with D uncertain. Trimming removed 1 base from V and 8 bases from J, with 15 bases in between. Germline CDR1 and CDR2: SGHNT and YYREEE (reference sequence). This CDR3 comprises 14 residues. The CDR3 sequence is CASSLWEQWPGYTF. As DNA, the CDR3 is TGTGCCAGCAGCTTGTGGGAGCAGTGGCCGGGCTACACCTTC.

The CDR3 here is CASSFSRGETTYEQYF. Here the CDR3 DNA reads TGTGCCAGCAGTTTTTCGCGGGGCGAGACCACCTACGAGCAGTACTTC. The gene calls are TRBV27 and TRBJ2-7, with a tentative D call TRBD2 (6 bases). The CDR3 runs to 16 residues. The germline V gene has CDR1 MNHEY and CDR2 SMNVEV (reference sequence). Trimming left V 3 bases short and J 2 bases short, with 17 bases between.

In DNA, the CDR3 is TGTGCCAGCAGTGAGGCGGGAGGGACTTCCTACAATGAGCAGTTCTTC. Amino acid sequence: CASSEAGGTSYNEQFF. This chain joins TRBV6-4 and TRBJ2-1; 9 nucleotides align to TRBD2. The CDR3 runs to 16 residues. Trimming took 3 bases from V and 1 from J; bases not matched to a gene: 4. Germline V gene data show CDR1 as MRHNA and CDR2 as SNTAGT.

The CDR3 is CASSRGVYNEQFF. CDR3 nucleotide sequence: TGTGCCAGCTCACGGGGCGTATACAATGAGCAGTTCTTC. The V and J genes are TRBV18 and TRBJ2-1, with D perhaps matching TRBD1 (5 bases). In germline, CDR1 is KGHSH, CDR2 LQKENI. This CDR3 is 13 amino acids long. Trimming took off 4 bases at V and 4 bases at J, with 8 bases between the two ends.

This sequence joins TRBV5-1 and TRBJ2-7; 7 positions match TRBD2. With V trimmed by 0 bases and J by 2 bases, 5 bases remained unmatched. The CDR3 is 15 residues long. Germline values: CDR1 SGHRS, CDR2 YFSETQ. The CDR3 region has the DNA TGCGCCAGCAGCTTGGGACGGGAGGCAGCCTACGAGCAGTACTTC. Protein product: CASSLGREAAYEQYF.

The rearrangement joins TRBV7-8 to TRBJ2-7; no reliable D call. V lost 2 bases and J lost 0, with 8 bases in between. The germline V gene encodes CDR1 SGHVS and CDR2 FQNEAQ. The CDR3 has 14 amino acids. The CDR3 here is CASSLMGSSYEQYF. In nucleotides, the CDR3 is TGTGCCAGCAGCTTAATGGGCAGCTCCTACGAGCAGTACTTC.

The chain couples TRBV4-1 to TRBJ2-7; the D gene is possibly TRBD1 (6 bases). The CDR3 sequence is 17 residues long. Looked up from germline, CDR1 is MGHRA and CDR2 is YSYEKL. Trimming pared 0 bases from V and 0 bases from J, leaving 15 bases between. The CDR3 DNA follows: TGCGCCAGCAGCCAAGATGGCCGCAGGGGCCTCTCCTACGAGCAGTACTTC. It translates to CASSQDGRRGLSYEQYF.

The rearrangement uses TRBV15 and TRBJ1-4; D is ambiguous. V was trimmed by 0 bases and J by 0 bases, leaving 8 bases between them. The CDR3 has 16 residues. CDR1 and CDR2 from the germline V gene are LNHNV and YYDKDF (reference sequence). The CDR3 coding sequence is TGTGCCACCAGCAGAGACAAGTCTGCAACTAATGAAAAACTGTTTTTT. This encodes CATSRDKSATNEKLFF.

The V gene is TRBV5-4, the J gene TRBJ1-1; D is unclear. Germline values: CDR1 SGHNT, CDR2 YYREEE (reference sequence). The V end lost 0 bases, the J end lost 5 bases, and 8 bases lay between the germline ends. The CDR3 consists of 13 residues. The CDR3 loop is CASSLDRWTEAFF. CDR3 DNA: TGTGCCAGCAGCTTGGACAGATGGACTGAAGCTTTCTTT.

This clone was seen just once. CDR3 DNA sequence: TGCGCCAGCAGTGGGGGGCCCACAGGGCCAGATACGCAGTATTTT. This gives the protein CASSGGPTGPDTQYF. The rearrangement uses TRBV10-1 and TRBJ2-3; TRBD1 is a possible D gene (6 bases). V gave up 4 bases and J gave up 4 bases, with 15 bases separating them. This CDR3 is built from 15 residues. Per the germline V gene, CDR1 is WNHNN and CDR2 is SYGVQD (reference sequence).

The gene calls are TRBV9 and TRBJ2-1; no definite D call. The CDR3 is made up of 15 amino acids. The germline gives CDR1 SGDLS, CDR2 YYNGEE. The V end lost 4 bases, the J end lost 8 bases, and 19 bases lay between the germline ends. CDR3: CASSPRAQPTHEQFF. The DNA for the CDR3 is TGTGCCAGCAGCCCCCGGGCCCAACCTACACATGAGCAGTTCTTC. Filled out from reference TRBV9 and TRBJ2-1, the complete variable domain reads DSGVTQTPKHLITATGQRVTLRCSPRSGDLSVYWYQQSLDQGLQFLIQYYNGEERAKGNILERFSAQQFPDLHSELNLSSLELGDSALYFCASSPRAQPTHEQFFGPGTRLTVL.

The J gene is TRBJ1-1, the V gene TRBV11-2; 7 nucleotides align to TRBD1. V was clipped by 1 base and J by 5 bases; unmatched bases: 7. CDR1 is SGHAT, CDR2 FQNNGV, per germline. The CDR3 covers 15 residues. CDR3 sequence (DNA): TGTGCCAGCAGCTTAGGGCAGGGGGGTGGTACTGAAGCTTTCTTT. Its protein product is CASSLGQGGGTEAFF.

This clone was recorded once. The V call is TRBV19, the J call TRBJ1-1; 7 nucleotides agree with TRBD1. V was pared by 3 bases and J by 5 bases, with 12 bases of the junction left unmatched. This CDR3 has 16 amino acids. In germline, CDR1 is LNHDA, CDR2 SQIVND (reference sequence). For the CDR3, the DNA is TGTGCCAGTAGTATGGGAACAGGGGCAGGGGGGACTGAAGCTTTCTTT. Translated: CASSMGTGAGGTEAFF.

To note about this clone: This CDR3 fails to terminate in the conserved phenylalanine or tryptophan, so it likely reflects a read error. The chain links TRBV29-1 to TRBJ1-2, with D unresolved. This CDR3 contains 12 residues. Germline V lookup: CDR1 SQVTM, CDR2 ANQGSEA. V gave up 6 bases and J gave up 3 bases, with 11 bases separating them. Written as DNA, the CDR3 is TGCAGCGTCCTTGACAATGACTATGGCTACACCCTC. Translating it yields CSVLDNDYGYTL.

The V and J genes are TRBV27 and TRBJ2-7; D tentatively reads TRBD1 or TRBD2 (5 bases each). Trimming pared 4 bases from V and 3 bases from J, leaving 10 bases between. This CDR3 region has 13 residues. CDR1 and CDR2 from the germline V gene are MNHEY and SMNVEV (reference sequence). The CDR3 DNA sequence: TGTGCCAGCAGTTCCCGGGACGACTACGAGCAGTACTTC. Protein: CASSSRDDYEQYF.

The chain joins TRBV4-1 to TRBJ2-3; D is possibly TRBD2 (6 bases). CDR1 MGHRA and CDR2 YSYEKL come from the germline V gene. CDR3 length equals 16 residues. V was cut by 0 bases and J by 2 bases, with 12 bases left in between. CDR3 region: CASSQEGRGITDTQYF. The CDR3 DNA sequence: TGCGCCAGCAGCCAAGAGGGGCGCGGGATCACAGATACGCAGTATTTT.

As regards this clone: One end of the junction is discordant with germline, which a read error may explain. This sequence joins TRBV19 and TRBJ1-5, with a possible D match to TRBD1 (5 bases). The length of the CDR3 is 13 residues. Germline V gene sequence: CDR1 LNHDA, CDR2 SQIVND (reference sequence). CDR3 sequence (DNA): TGTGCCAGCAGTACCGAGGGGAATCAGCCCCAGCATTTT. Its protein product is CASSTEGNQPQHF.

This chain joins TRBV4-2 and TRBJ2-7; perhaps TRBD2 as D (5 bases). CDR1 is LGHNA and CDR2 is YNFKEQ in the germline V gene. There are 17 residues in the CDR3. The V end was cut by 1 base, the J end by 1 base, with 17 bases between. The CDR3 DNA reads TGTGCCAGCAGCCAAGTCGGGATTGACATATTTTCCTACGAGCAGTACTTC. Translating gives CASSQVGIDIFSYEQYF.